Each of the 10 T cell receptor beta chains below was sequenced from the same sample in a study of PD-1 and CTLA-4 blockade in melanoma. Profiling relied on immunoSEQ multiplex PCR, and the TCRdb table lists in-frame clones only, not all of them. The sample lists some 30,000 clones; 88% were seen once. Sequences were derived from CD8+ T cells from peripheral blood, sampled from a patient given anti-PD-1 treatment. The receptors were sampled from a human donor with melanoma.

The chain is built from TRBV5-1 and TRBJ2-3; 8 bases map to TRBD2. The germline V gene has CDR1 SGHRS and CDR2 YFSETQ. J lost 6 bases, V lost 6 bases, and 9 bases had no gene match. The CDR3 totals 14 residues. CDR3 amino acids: CASTGTGGADTQYF. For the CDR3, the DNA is TGCGCCAGCACGGGGACCGGGGGGGCGGATACGCAGTATTTT.

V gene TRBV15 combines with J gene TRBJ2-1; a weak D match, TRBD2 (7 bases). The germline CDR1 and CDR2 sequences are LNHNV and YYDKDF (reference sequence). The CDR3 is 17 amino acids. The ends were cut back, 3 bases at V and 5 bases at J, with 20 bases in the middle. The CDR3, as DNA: TGTGCCACCAGCAGGTCCCGTCCGGGGGGCCAGGACAATGAGCAGTTCTTC. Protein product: CATSRSRPGGQDNEQFF.

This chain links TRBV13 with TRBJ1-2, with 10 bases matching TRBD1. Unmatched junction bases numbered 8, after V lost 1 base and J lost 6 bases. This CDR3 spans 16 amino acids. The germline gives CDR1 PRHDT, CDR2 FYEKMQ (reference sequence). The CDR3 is CASSLVGQGFLDGYTF. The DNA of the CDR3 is TGTGCCAGCAGCTTAGTGGGACAGGGGTTCCTCGATGGCTACACCTTC.

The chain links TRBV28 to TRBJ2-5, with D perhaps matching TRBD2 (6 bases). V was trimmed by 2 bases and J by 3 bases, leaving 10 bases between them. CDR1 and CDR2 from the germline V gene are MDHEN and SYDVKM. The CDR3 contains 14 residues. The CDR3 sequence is CASSLTPSEETQYF. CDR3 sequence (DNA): TGTGCCAGCAGTTTAACTCCTAGCGAAGAGACCCAGTACTTC.

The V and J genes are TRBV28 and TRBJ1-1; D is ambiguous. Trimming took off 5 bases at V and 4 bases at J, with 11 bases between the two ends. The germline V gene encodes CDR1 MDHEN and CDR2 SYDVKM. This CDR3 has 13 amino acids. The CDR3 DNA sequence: TGTGCCAGCAGTATTTATAAGGGCACTGAAGCTTTCTTT. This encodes CASSIYKGTEAFF.

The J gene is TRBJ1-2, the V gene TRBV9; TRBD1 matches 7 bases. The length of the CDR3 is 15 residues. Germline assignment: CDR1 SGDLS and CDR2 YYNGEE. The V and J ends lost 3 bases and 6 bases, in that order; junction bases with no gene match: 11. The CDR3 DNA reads TGTGCCAGCAGCGCCATTGACAGGGAAAAGGATGGCTACACCTTC. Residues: CASSAIDREKDGYTF.

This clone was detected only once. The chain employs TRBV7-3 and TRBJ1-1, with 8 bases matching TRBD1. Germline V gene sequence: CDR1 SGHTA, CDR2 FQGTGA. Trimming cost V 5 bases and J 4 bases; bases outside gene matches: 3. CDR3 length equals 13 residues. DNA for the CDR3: TGTGCCAGCAGCGTTACAGGGGGCACTGAAGCTTTCTTT. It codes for CASSVTGGTEAFF.

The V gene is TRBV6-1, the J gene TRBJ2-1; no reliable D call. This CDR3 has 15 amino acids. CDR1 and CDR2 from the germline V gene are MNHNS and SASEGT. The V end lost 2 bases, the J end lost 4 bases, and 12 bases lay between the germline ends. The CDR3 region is CASSEKNSEYNEQFF. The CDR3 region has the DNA TGTGCCAGCAGTGAAAAAAATTCCGAGTACAATGAGCAGTTCTTC.

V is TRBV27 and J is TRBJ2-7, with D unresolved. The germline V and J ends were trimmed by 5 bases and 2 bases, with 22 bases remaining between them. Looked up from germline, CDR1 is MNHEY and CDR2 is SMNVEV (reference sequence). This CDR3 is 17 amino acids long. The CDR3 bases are TGTGCCAGCAGTCCTCCTCCGCGGCCCGGAGCAGCCTACGAGCAGTACTTC. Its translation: CASSPPPRPGAAYEQYF.

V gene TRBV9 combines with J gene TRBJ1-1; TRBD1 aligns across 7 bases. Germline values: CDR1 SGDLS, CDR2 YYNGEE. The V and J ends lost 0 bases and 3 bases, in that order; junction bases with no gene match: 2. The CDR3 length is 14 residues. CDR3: CASSVGDSYTEAFF. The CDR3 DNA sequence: TGTGCCAGCAGCGTAGGGGACAGCTACACTGAAGCTTTCTTT.